Sequencing of this TCR beta chain was carried out in a study of blood T cell repertoires in COVID-19 (dated by TCRdb to between 2020 and 2021). For the wider study: Samples covering the acute and convalescent phases of COVID-19 were provided by collaborators in the United States, Italy and Spain. Deeply sampled blood TCRbeta repertoires from subjects exposed to, actively infected with, or recovered from COVID-19 were included in the dataset. Sample metadata almost always included a de-identified subject ID, COVID-19 status, age in years and sex. Samples came from the ongoing ImmuneRACE study (first 160 participants) plus 1,254 subjects from 6 global collaborators. The material from the prospective study consisted of cDNA or gDNA derived from T cells, B-cell-depleted T cells, or PBMCs. HLA class I and class II types, where available, came from metadata supplied by the sample provider rather than from assay-based typing. The repertoires were released in a freely available public database intended as a resource for research on the immune response to SARS-CoV-2. General findings and caveats noted by the study authors: Clinical and demographic metadata were provided uncurated, with the amount varying by source and participant.

The immunoSEQ Assay, a bias-controlled multiplex PCR, was used to amplify TCRbeta CDR3 regions from genomic DNA. In the authors' own workflow: The number of nucleated cells in each sample was estimated by amplification of reference gene primers within the assay. Sequence reads were collapsed and filtered to measure the absolute abundance of every unique TCRbeta CDR3 rearrangement. Productive Simpson clonality was computed per sample as the square root of Simpson's diversity index over productive rearrangements. This immuneACCESS table, as held by TCRdb, lists in-frame sequences with V and J called but not all clones. Of the missing ones, under half trace to an unresolved V gene in checked studies; the others have no known cause. V, J and clone size reflect that table, while D and trimming were determined from the DNA. The sample table contains some 67,000 clones; only one count was recorded for approximately 90% of them. The ten most abundant clones make up 15% to 20% of the sample.

V is clipped by 2 bases and J by 2 bases, and the sequence between their germline boundaries is 12 bases long. Its CDR3 holds 15 amino acids, cysteine through phenylalanine. The entry retains the CDR3 DNA only, 45 bases that are in frame from base 1. As encoded in the germline V gene (reference sequence), CDR1 is MNHEY while CDR2 is SMNVEV. Each collaborating institution followed its own protocols to collect whole blood in K2EDTA tubes. For TCRbeta analysis, collaborator samples were shipped as frozen whole blood, as isolated PBMCs, or as DNA extracted from either sample type. Comments on this clone: The antigen this receptor binds is unknown. No per-base quality is available; no much larger clone lies one base away.

Sequenced: peripheral blood. The TCR comes from a woman aged 80 or over with acute or convalescent COVID-19. In this chain, TRBV27 is recombined with TRBJ1-2; the D gene is perhaps TRBD1, on 6 matching bases. CDR3 loop: CASSLQAGANYGYTF. In nucleotide form, the sequence is TGTGCCAGCAGTTTACAGGCAGGGGCGAACTATGGCTACACCTTC.